The present T cell receptor (beta chain) was sequenced within a study of blood T cell repertoires in COVID-19. The data were produced by immunoSEQ multiplex PCR, yet TCRdb's version contains in-frame clones alone and is incomplete. Altogether around 140,000 clones are present, roughly nine tenths being singletons, with the ten largest covering around 2.3%. The CDR3 runs 20 residues. CDR1 is LGHDT, CDR2 YNNKEL, per germline (reference sequence). J lost 2 bases, V lost 5 bases, and 20 bases had no gene match. The TCR comes from a human donor with COVID-19, enrolled during active disease. The donor label of this sample is uncertain. Sequencing used peripheral blood. The chain combines TRBV3-1 (or the pseudogene TRBV3-2) with TRBJ1-2; 10 bases match TRBD1. Here the CDR3 reads CASSTRDRGLVSFINYGYTF. The CDR3, as DNA: TGTGCCAGCAGCACCCGGGACAGGGGACTCGTTAGCTTTATAAACTATGGCTACACCTTC.